This record covers a single TCR beta chain. Antigen unknown. This entry comes from a study of cytomegalovirus exposure and HLA in healthy donors. Study results and limitations: TRBV6-2, TRBV6-3 and some other V segments were unresolvable in 87-base-pair reads. Reportedly, HLA-A and HLA-B alleles of most subjects were accurately predicted from TCR beta.

V lost 5 bases and J lost 5; bases outside the gene matches: 7. CDR3 size: 15 residues. Germline CDR1 and CDR2: SGHVS and FNYEAQ. In the PCR, 60 Vbeta and 13 Jbeta primers were used. Assay: immunoSEQ multiplex PCR; the TCRdb copy retains only in-frame clones and omits some. The sample table includes about 140,000 clones. The sequenced sample was PBMCs. This sequence originates from a man aged 35-49 years in good health and CMV-seronegative. This chain uses TRBV7-6 with TRBJ2-2; TRBD1 matches at 8 bases. The CDR3 is CASSVGTGATGELFF. CDR3 nucleotide sequence: TGTGCCAGCAGCGTAGGGACAGGCGCGACCGGGGAGCTGTTTTTT.